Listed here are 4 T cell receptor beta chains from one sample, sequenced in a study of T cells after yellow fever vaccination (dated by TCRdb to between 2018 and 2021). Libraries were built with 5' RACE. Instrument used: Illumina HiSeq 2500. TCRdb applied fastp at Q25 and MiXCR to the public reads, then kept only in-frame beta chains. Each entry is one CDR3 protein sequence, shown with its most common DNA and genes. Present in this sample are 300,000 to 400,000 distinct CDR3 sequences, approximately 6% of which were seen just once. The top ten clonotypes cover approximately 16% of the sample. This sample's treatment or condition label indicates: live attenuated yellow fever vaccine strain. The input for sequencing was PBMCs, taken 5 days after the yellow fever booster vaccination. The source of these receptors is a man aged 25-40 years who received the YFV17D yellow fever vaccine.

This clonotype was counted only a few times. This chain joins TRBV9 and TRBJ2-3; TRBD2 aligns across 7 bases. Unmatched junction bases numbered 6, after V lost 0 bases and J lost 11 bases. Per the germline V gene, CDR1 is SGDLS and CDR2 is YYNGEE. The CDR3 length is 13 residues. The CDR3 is CASSVEKGGRQYF. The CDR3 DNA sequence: TGTGCCAGCAGCGTAGAGAAGGGCGGGAGGCAGTATTTT.

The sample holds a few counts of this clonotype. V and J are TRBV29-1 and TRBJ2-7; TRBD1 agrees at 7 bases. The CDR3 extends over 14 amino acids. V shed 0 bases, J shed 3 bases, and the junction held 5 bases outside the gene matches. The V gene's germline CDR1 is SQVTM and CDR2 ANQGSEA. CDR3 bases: TGCAGCGTTGAAGATTCAGGGGGTATCTACGAGCAGTACTTC. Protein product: CSVEDSGGIYEQYF.

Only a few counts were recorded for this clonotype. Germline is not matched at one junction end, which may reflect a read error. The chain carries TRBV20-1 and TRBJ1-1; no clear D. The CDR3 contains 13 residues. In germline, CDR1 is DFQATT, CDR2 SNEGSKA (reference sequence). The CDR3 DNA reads TGCAGTGCTCGAGACACCCGAAGGACTGAAGCTTTCTTT. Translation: CSARDTRRTEAFF.

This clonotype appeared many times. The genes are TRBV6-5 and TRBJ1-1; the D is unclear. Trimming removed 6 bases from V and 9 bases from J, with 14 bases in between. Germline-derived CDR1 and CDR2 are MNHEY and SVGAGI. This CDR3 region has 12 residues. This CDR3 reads CASSPIRGKAFF. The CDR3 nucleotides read TGTGCCAGCAGCCCTATCCGCGGGAAAGCTTTCTTT.